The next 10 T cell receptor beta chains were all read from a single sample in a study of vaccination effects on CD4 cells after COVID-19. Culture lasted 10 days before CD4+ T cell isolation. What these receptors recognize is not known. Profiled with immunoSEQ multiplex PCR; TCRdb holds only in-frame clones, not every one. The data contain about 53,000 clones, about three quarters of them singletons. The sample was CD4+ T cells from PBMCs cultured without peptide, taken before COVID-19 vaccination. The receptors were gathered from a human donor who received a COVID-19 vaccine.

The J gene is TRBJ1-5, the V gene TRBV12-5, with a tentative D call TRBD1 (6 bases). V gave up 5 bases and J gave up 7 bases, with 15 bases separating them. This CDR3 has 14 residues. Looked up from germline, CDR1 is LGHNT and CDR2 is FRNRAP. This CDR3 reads CASGPGGAGQPQHF. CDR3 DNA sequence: TGTGCTAGTGGTCCGGGGGGGGCGGGGCAGCCCCAGCATTTT.

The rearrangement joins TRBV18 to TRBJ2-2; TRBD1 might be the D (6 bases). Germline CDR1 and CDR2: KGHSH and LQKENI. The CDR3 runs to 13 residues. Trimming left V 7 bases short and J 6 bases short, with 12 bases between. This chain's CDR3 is CASWGRASGELFF. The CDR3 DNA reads TGTGCCAGCTGGGGGCGTGCGTCCGGGGAGCTGTTTTTT.

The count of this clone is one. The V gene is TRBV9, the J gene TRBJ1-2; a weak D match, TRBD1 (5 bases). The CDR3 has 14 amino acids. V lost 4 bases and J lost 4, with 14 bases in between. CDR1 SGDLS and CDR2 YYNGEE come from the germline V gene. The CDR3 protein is CASSPRFDSYGYTF. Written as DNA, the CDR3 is TGTGCCAGCAGCCCGCGCTTTGACAGCTATGGCTACACCTTC.

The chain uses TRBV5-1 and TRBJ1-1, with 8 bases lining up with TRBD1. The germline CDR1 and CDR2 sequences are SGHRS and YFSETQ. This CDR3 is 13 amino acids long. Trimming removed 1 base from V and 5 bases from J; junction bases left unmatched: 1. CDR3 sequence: CASSLTGGTEAFF. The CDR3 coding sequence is TGCGCCAGCAGCTTGACAGGGGGGACTGAAGCTTTCTTT.

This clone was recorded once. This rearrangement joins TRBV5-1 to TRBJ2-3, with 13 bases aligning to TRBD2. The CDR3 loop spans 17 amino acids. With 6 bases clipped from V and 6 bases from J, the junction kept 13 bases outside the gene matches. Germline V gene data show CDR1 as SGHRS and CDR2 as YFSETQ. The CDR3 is CASNPSGTSGALDTQYF. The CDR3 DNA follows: TGCGCCAGCAACCCCTCCGGGACTAGCGGGGCGTTGGATACGCAGTATTTT.

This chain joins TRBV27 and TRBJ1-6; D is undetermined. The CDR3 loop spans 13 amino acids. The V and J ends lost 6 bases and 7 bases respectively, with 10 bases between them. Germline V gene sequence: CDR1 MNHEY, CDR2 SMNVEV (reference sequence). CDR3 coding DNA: TGTGCCAGCAGAACAACCGTGAATTCACCCCTCCACTTT. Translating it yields CASRTTVNSPLHF.

The CDR3 sequence is CASSPGNTGELFF. CDR3 bases: TGTGCCAGCTCACCGGGCAACACCGGGGAGCTGTTTTTT. The rearrangement joins TRBV18 to TRBJ2-2; D not certain. Deletions cut 3 bases from V and 2 bases from J, with 4 bases between. The germline V gene encodes CDR1 KGHSH and CDR2 LQKENI. The CDR3 length is 13 residues.

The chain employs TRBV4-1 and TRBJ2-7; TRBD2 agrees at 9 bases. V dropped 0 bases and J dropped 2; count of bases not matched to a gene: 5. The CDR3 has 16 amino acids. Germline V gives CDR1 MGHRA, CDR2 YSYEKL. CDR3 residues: CASSQDLAGGTYEQYV. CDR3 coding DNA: TGCGCCAGCAGCCAAGATCTGGCGGGGGGGACCTACGAGCAGTACGTC.

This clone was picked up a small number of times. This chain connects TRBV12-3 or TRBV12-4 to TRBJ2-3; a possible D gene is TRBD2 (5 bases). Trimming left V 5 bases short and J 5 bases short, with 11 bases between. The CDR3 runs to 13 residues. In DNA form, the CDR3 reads TGTGCCAGCAGTCTGCGGGTTGGAGATACGCAGTATTTT. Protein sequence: CASSLRVGDTQYF.

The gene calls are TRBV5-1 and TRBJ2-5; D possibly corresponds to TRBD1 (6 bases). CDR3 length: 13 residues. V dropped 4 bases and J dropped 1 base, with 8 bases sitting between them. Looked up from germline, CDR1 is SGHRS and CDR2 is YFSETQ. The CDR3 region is CASSPGVQETQYF. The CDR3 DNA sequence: TGCGCCAGCAGCCCAGGGGTCCAAGAGACCCAGTACTTC.